Described below is a single TCR beta chain sequence and its context. What it binds is unknown. This entry comes from a study of shared clonotypes between healthy human individuals. Nashville, Tennessee was home to all donors, each a Caucasian adult. The investigators split CD4+ cells into a CD45RA+ naive subset and a CD45RA-negative memory subset. V was shortened by 7 bases and J by 6 bases, with 13 bases between the two germline ends. Germline V lookup: CDR1 LNHDA, CDR2 SQIVND (reference sequence). The CDR3 is 13 residues long. Study-wide results and caveats: Represented genetic and exposure-history diversity was restricted by having few donors.

Deep-level running was used for the assay. Method: immunoSEQ multiplex PCR; TCRdb's copy keeps in-frame clones and lacks some. The sample records roughly 2.4 million clones, around 95% being singletons. Sequences were obtained from naive CD4+ T cells sorted from blood. As to subset: CD45RA+ positively selected. The TCR comes from a man aged 18 to 35 in good health. The gene calls are TRBV19 and TRBJ1-5, with D possibly matching TRBD1 (5 bases). CDR3 sequence (DNA): TGTGCCAGTAATAGTCGGGGCGGTCAGCCCCAGCATTTT. Its protein is CASNSRGGQPQHF.